This TCR beta chain derives from a study of metastatic and nonmetastatic thyroid tumors. For the study at large: Across blood and tumor or nodule tissue, repertoires from malignant and benign thyroid patients were compared with one another.

Patients underwent thyroid surgery, and none had received any treatment before it. In the study's own analysis: Clinicopathological groups supplied CDR3 differences that were used to build a distant-metastasis classifier for papillary thyroid cancer. Using MiXCR, TCRdb re-called clones from the PCR reads. These V and J calls rely on TCRdb rather than the paper's analysis. The table has approximately 31,000 clones, approximately 29% seen once; the top ten hold over 25%. This clone has just a few counts. The antigen remains undetermined. Study conclusions and caveats: The study reportedly found significantly higher TCR beta diversity in malignant thyroid tumors than benign nodules, in blood and tumor.

CDR3 length: 16 residues. J gave up 0 bases and V 7 bases, and 6 bases lay outside the gene matches. Germline loops: CDR1 MNHNS, CDR2 SASEGT. The clonotype originates from a female donor with papillary thyroid cancer or a benign thyroid nodule (not recorded which). Some clones in this sample may be carry-over from other donors' samples. The specimen sequenced was blood. The rearrangement joins TRBV6-1 to TRBJ2-7, with TRBD2 matching over 13 bases. The DNA of the CDR3 is TGTGCCAGCAACGGACTAGCGGGAGACTCCTCCTACGAGCAGTACTTC. Amino acids: CASNGLAGDSSYEQYF.